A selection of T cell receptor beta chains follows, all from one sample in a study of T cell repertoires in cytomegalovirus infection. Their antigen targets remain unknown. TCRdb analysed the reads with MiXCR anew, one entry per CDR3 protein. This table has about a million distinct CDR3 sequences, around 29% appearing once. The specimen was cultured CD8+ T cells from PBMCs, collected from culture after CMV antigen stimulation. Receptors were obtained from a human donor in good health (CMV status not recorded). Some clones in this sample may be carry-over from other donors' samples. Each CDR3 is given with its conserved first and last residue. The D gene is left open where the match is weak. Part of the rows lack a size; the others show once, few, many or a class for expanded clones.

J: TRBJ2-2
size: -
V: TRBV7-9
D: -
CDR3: CASSLGGESTGELFF
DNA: TGTGCCAGCAGCTTAGGTGGGGAGAGCACCGGGGAGCTGTTTTTT

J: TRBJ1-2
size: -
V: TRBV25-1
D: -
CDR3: CASRGLGYERSMGYTF
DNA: TGTGCCAGCAGGGGACTAGGGTACGAACGATCTATGGGCTACACCTTC

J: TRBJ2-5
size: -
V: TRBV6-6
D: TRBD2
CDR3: CATLPGGGGETQYF
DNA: TGTGCCACCCTCCCCGGCGGGGGGGGAGAGACCCAGTACTTC

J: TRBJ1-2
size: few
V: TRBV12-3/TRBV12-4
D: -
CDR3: CASSSERVWNYTF
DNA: TGTGCCAGCAGTTCCGAGAGGGTTTGGAACTACACCTTC

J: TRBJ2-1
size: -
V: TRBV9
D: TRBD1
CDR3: CASSEGGQGHEQFF
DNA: TGTGCCAGCAGCGAGGGAGGACAGGGACATGAGCAGTTCTTC

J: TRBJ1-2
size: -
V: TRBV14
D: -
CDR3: CASSRRDMGADYGYTF
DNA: TGTGCCAGCAGCCGCAGGGATATGGGGGCTGACTATGGCTACACCTTC

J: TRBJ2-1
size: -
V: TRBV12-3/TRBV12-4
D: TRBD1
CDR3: CASSGDRRWLNEQFF
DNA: TGTGCCAGCAGTGGGGACAGGCGGTGGCTCAATGAGCAGTTCTTC

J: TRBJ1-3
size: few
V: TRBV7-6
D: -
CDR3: CASRLGGGSGNTIYF
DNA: TGTGCCAGCAGATTGGGAGGGGGCTCTGGAAACACCATATATTTT

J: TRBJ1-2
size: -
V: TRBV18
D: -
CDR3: CASSPPGTSNYGYTF
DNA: TGTGCCAGCTCACCACCGGGCACCTCTAACTATGGCTACACCTTC

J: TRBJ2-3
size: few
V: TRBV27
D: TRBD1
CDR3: CASSSTTGSTDTQYF
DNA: TGTGCCAGCAGTTCCACGACAGGGAGCACAGATACGCAGTATTTT

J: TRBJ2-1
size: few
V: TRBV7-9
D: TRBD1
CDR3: CASRDGQAYYNEQFF
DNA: TGTGCCAGCAGAGACGGACAGGCGTACTACAATGAGCAGTTCTTC

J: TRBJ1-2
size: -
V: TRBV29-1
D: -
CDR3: CSVVGSTYGYTF
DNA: TGCAGCGTTGTGGGCAGTACCTATGGCTACACCTTC

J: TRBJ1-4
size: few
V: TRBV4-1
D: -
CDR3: CASSQGTTNEKLFF
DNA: TGCGCCAGCAGCCAAGGAACAACTAATGAAAAACTGTTTTTT

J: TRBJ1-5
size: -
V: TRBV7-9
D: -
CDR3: CASSSTRDQPQHF
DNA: TGTGCCAGCAGCTCCACCAGAGACCAGCCCCAGCATTTT

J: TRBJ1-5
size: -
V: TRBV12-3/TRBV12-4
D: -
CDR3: CASSLTPPSGGINQPQHF
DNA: TGTGCCAGCAGTCTAACCCCTCCTAGCGGGGGCATCAATCAGCCCCAGCATTTT

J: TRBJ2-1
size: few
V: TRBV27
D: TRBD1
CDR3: CASSTPGAGGSYNEQFF
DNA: TGTGCCAGCAGTACCCCCGGGGCAGGGGGCTCCTACAATGAGCAGTTCTTC

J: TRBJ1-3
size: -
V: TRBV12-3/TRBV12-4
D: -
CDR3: CASSPAPTGNTIYF
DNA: TGTGCCAGCAGTCCCGCCCCAACTGGAAACACCATATATTTT

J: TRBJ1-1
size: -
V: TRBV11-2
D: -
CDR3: CASSLSSAGWAEAFF
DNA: TGTGCCAGCAGCTTATCGTCGGCGGGCTGGGCTGAAGCTTTCTTT

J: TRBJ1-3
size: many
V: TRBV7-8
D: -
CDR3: CASSLRHIGDTIYF
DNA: TGTGCCAGCAGCTTAAGACACATTGGGGACACCATATATTTT

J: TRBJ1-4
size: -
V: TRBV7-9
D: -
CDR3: CASSFPIRQHNEKLFF
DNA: TGTGCCAGCAGCTTTCCCATAAGACAGCATAATGAAAAACTGTTTTTT

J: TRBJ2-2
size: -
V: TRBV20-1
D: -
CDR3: CSARGGTSNTGELFF
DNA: TGCAGTGCTAGAGGAGGGACATCGAACACCGGGGAGCTGTTTTTT

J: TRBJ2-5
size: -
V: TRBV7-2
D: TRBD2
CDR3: CASSGLAGTRLETLYF
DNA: TGTGCCAGCAGCGGGCTAGCGGGGACCCGATTAGAGACCCTGTACTTC